The source of this T cell receptor (beta chain) is a study of shared clonotypes between healthy human individuals. Overall study context: CD4 naive cells filled three plates per donor, CD4 memory three, CD8 naive two and CD8 memory one.

The V end was cut by 4 bases, the J end by 6 bases, with 18 bases between. The CDR3 has 14 residues. The germline CDR1 and CDR2 sequences are GTSNPN and SVGIG (reference sequence). As regards this clone: Antigen unknown.

Per sorted-subset replicate PCR, input was around 220 ng DNA, representing about 30,000 T cell genomes. Repertoires were generated with immunoSEQ multiplex PCR, while TCRdb's copy carries only in-frame clones and drops some. Among more than 550,000 clones, about two thirds were seen once, and the ten largest hold more than 1.5%. Study observations and caveats: Across subsets, estimated richness was generally greater for naive than for memory populations.

The rearrangement uses TRBV30 and TRBJ1-1; D is perhaps TRBD1 (6 bases). This clonotype originated in a woman aged 25-40 years in good health. Sequencing was performed on memory CD4+ T cells sorted from blood. As for subset: CD45RA-negative fraction. DNA of the CDR3: TGTGCCTGGAACATACAGGGAATAATTGCTGAAGCTTTCTTT. This codes for CAWNIQGIIAEAFF.